The rows below give T cell receptor beta chains drawn from one sample of a study of T-cell reconstitution after alpha-beta-depleted transplantation in children. TCRdb passed the PCR reads through MiXCR, listing each CDR3 protein once. Here the sample spans approximately 500,000 distinct CDR3 sequences, approximately 30% being singletons. The sequences come from PBMCs, collected before TCRalphabeta/CD19-depleted stem cell transplant. These TCRs come from a boy under two years old with Wiskott-Aldrich syndrome, due to receive a stem cell transplant. CDR3s include the opening cysteine and the closing phenylalanine or tryptophan. A D gene is named only where the DNA matches it firmly. Only some rows state a clone size, as once, few, many or a class for expanded clones.

v_call: TRBV6-1
d_call: TRBD2
clone_size: NA
j_call: TRBJ2-7
cdr3_nt: TGTGCCATCAGTGAAGGGCTAGCGGGAACCTCAGTGGGGGACGAGCAGTACTTC
cdr3_aa: CAISEGLAGTSVGDEQYF

v_call: TRBV4-1
d_call: NA
clone_size: NA
j_call: TRBJ2-6
cdr3_nt: TGCGCCAGCAGCCAAGTCTGGCAGGGTTCGGCCAACGTCCTGACTTTC
cdr3_aa: CASSQVWQGSANVLTF

v_call: TRBV5-1
d_call: NA
clone_size: once
j_call: TRBJ2-1
cdr3_nt: TGCGCCAGCAGCCAGGGACTCCCATACAATGAGCAGTTCTTC
cdr3_aa: CASSQGLPYNEQFF

v_call: TRBV3-1
d_call: TRBD1
clone_size: NA
j_call: TRBJ2-2
cdr3_nt: TGTGCCAGCAGCCTGGGGACAGGGAGCGGCGGGGAGCTGTTTTTT
cdr3_aa: CASSLGTGSGGELFF

v_call: TRBV20-1
d_call: NA
clone_size: few
j_call: TRBJ1-1
cdr3_nt: TGCAGTGCTAGACCGGAGGGATTAGGTGAAGCTTTCTTT
cdr3_aa: CSARPEGLGEAFF

v_call: TRBV7-2
d_call: NA
clone_size: NA
j_call: TRBJ2-2
cdr3_nt: TGTGCCAGCAGCTTAGTCGGGACAATGGTGCAGGACGGGGAGCTGTTTTTT
cdr3_aa: CASSLVGTMVQDGELFF

v_call: TRBV6-1
d_call: NA
clone_size: few
j_call: TRBJ2-2
cdr3_nt: TGTGCCAGCAGAGATAAAAGGGGGAAAGGGAACACCGGGGAGCTGTTTTTT
cdr3_aa: CASRDKRGKGNTGELFF

v_call: TRBV29-1
d_call: NA
clone_size: NA
j_call: TRBJ2-7
cdr3_nt: TGCAGCGTTGAAGATCGGGCCAGCGAGCAGTACTTC
cdr3_aa: CSVEDRASEQYF

v_call: TRBV7-6
d_call: TRBD1
clone_size: few
j_call: TRBJ1-2
cdr3_nt: TGTGCCAGCAGCCCCTCGACAGGGGACTATGGCTACACCTTC
cdr3_aa: CASSPSTGDYGYTF

v_call: TRBV3-1
d_call: TRBD2
clone_size: few
j_call: TRBJ2-5
cdr3_nt: TGTGCCAGCAGCCCCGGACTAGCGGACCCCCAAGAGACCCAGTACTTC
cdr3_aa: CASSPGLADPQETQYF

v_call: TRBV20-1
d_call: TRBD2
clone_size: NA
j_call: TRBJ2-3
cdr3_nt: TGCAGTGCCAGGACTAGCGGAACCACAGATACGCAGTATTTT
cdr3_aa: CSARTSGTTDTQYF

v_call: TRBV7-8
d_call: NA
clone_size: NA
j_call: TRBJ1-1
cdr3_nt: TGTGCCAGCAGCGGGTACGGGGTGAACACTGAAGCTTTCTTT
cdr3_aa: CASSGYGVNTEAFF

v_call: TRBV11-2
d_call: NA
clone_size: few
j_call: TRBJ2-7
cdr3_nt: TGTGCCAGCAGCTTAGAATCGCTAGCTTACGAGCAGTACTTC
cdr3_aa: CASSLESLAYEQYF

v_call: TRBV7-9
d_call: NA
clone_size: few
j_call: TRBJ1-5
cdr3_nt: TGTGCCAGCAGCGACGGGTTGTTAAATCAGCCCCAGCATTTT
cdr3_aa: CASSDGLLNQPQHF

v_call: TRBV5-1
d_call: TRBD2
clone_size: NA
j_call: TRBJ2-2
cdr3_nt: TGCGCCAGCGGACGCGGGGGGAATCGGGGCACCGGGGAGCTGTTTTTT
cdr3_aa: CASGRGGNRGTGELFF

v_call: TRBV5-4
d_call: NA
clone_size: NA
j_call: TRBJ1-1
cdr3_nt: TGTGCCAGCAGCGTGACGACCGGTAGGCGCACTGAAGCTTTCTTT
cdr3_aa: CASSVTTGRRTEAFF

v_call: TRBV7-9
d_call: TRBD2
clone_size: NA
j_call: TRBJ2-3
cdr3_nt: TGTGCCAGCAGCTTACCCACTAGCGGACATAGCACAGATACGCAGTATTTT
cdr3_aa: CASSLPTSGHSTDTQYF

v_call: TRBV7-2
d_call: NA
clone_size: NA
j_call: TRBJ2-1
cdr3_nt: TGTGCCAGCAGTGTAAGGGGTGGTGCTGAGCAGTTCTTC
cdr3_aa: CASSVRGGAEQFF

v_call: TRBV7-9
d_call: NA
clone_size: few
j_call: TRBJ2-7
cdr3_nt: NA
cdr3_aa: CASSFGTGSPLTF

v_call: TRBV5-4
d_call: TRBD2
clone_size: NA
j_call: TRBJ2-1
cdr3_nt: TGTGCCAGCAGCGTAGGCGGACTAGCGGTAACCTACAATGAGCAGTTCTTC
cdr3_aa: CASSVGGLAVTYNEQFF

v_call: TRBV11-2
d_call: NA
clone_size: few
j_call: TRBJ1-4
cdr3_nt: TGTGCCAGCAGCTTGCAGGGCGGTGAAAAACTGTTTTTT
cdr3_aa: CASSLQGGEKLFF

v_call: TRBV10-2
d_call: NA
clone_size: once
j_call: TRBJ1-2
cdr3_nt: TGCGCCAGCAGTGAAGAACCGATCTATGGCTACACCTTC
cdr3_aa: CASSEEPIYGYTF

v_call: TRBV10-3
d_call: NA
clone_size: NA
j_call: TRBJ2-6
cdr3_nt: TGTGCCATCAGTGAAGGTGGGGCCAACGTCCTGACTTTC
cdr3_aa: CAISEGGANVLTF

v_call: TRBV5-1
d_call: TRBD1
clone_size: few
j_call: TRBJ1-4
cdr3_nt: TGCGCCAGCAGCTTGGGGGACAGCGCTAATGAAAAACTGTTTTTT
cdr3_aa: CASSLGDSANEKLFF

v_call: TRBV28
d_call: NA
clone_size: NA
j_call: TRBJ1-2
cdr3_nt: TGTGCCAGCCAGGGACCCAGCACCTTCTATGGCTACACCTTC
cdr3_aa: CASQGPSTFYGYTF

v_call: TRBV6-5
d_call: NA
clone_size: few
j_call: TRBJ2-7
cdr3_nt: TGTGCCAGCAGTTACCGGGACGTCGGGGCCTACGAGCAGTACTTC
cdr3_aa: CASSYRDVGAYEQYF

v_call: TRBV30
d_call: TRBD2
clone_size: few
j_call: TRBJ2-1
cdr3_nt: TGTGCCTGGAGTGTCCTAGCGGGAGGTTCCTACAATGAGCAGTTCTTC
cdr3_aa: CAWSVLAGGSYNEQFF

v_call: TRBV27
d_call: TRBD1
clone_size: few
j_call: TRBJ2-3
cdr3_nt: TGTGCCAGCAGTCCCGATCAGACAGGGGGCCGCACAGATACGCAGTATTTT
cdr3_aa: CASSPDQTGGRTDTQYF

v_call: TRBV20-1
d_call: NA
clone_size: few
j_call: TRBJ2-3
cdr3_nt: TGCAGTGCTATCCTCTTGGGCACAGATACGCAGTATTTT
cdr3_aa: CSAILLGTDTQYF

v_call: TRBV5-1
d_call: NA
clone_size: NA
j_call: TRBJ2-1
cdr3_nt: TGCGCCAGCAGCTTGGGGGCGGGACGGAATGAGCAGTTCTTC
cdr3_aa: CASSLGAGRNEQFF

v_call: TRBV5-1
d_call: NA
clone_size: few
j_call: TRBJ2-5
cdr3_nt: TGCGCCAGCAGCTTGGGAACCCAGGTGTCCCAGTACTTC
cdr3_aa: CASSLGTQVSQYF

v_call: TRBV5-6
d_call: TRBD1
clone_size: NA
j_call: TRBJ2-7
cdr3_nt: TGTGCCTCCCTAAGGACAGGCAAGACCTACGAGCAGTACTTC
cdr3_aa: CASLRTGKTYEQYF

v_call: TRBV5-6
d_call: TRBD1
clone_size: NA
j_call: TRBJ2-5
cdr3_nt: TGTGCCAGCAGCTTTTGGGACAGGGGTCAAGAGACCCAGTACTTC
cdr3_aa: CASSFWDRGQETQYF

v_call: TRBV27
d_call: TRBD1
clone_size: once
j_call: TRBJ1-6
cdr3_nt: TGTGCCAGCAGTCCCTCTCGACAGGGGCTCACCCTCCACTTT
cdr3_aa: CASSPSRQGLTLHF

v_call: TRBV20-1
d_call: TRBD2
clone_size: few
j_call: TRBJ2-4
cdr3_nt: TGCAGTGCTACATCTAGCGGGCTCGCCAAAAACATTCAGTACTTC
cdr3_aa: CSATSSGLAKNIQYF

v_call: TRBV28
d_call: NA
clone_size: once
j_call: TRBJ2-3
cdr3_nt: TGTGCCAGCAAAACGCCAAGGGCTTACACAGATACGCAGTATTTT
cdr3_aa: CASKTPRAYTDTQYF

v_call: TRBV7-8
d_call: NA
clone_size: NA
j_call: TRBJ2-5
cdr3_nt: TGTGCCAGCAGCTTAAGGAGCGCAAAGGGCTTACGCGAGACCCAGTACTTC
cdr3_aa: CASSLRSAKGLRETQYF

v_call: TRBV7-6
d_call: TRBD2
clone_size: few
j_call: TRBJ2-1
cdr3_nt: TGTGCCAGCAGCTTTTTTGCGGGAGATTTCAATGAGCAGTTCTTC
cdr3_aa: CASSFFAGDFNEQFF

v_call: TRBV27
d_call: NA
clone_size: few
j_call: TRBJ2-7
cdr3_nt: TGTGCCAGCAGTTTTCCAGAAGGACGCGAGCAGTACTTC
cdr3_aa: CASSFPEGREQYF

v_call: TRBV5-1
d_call: TRBD1
clone_size: NA
j_call: TRBJ1-4
cdr3_nt: TGCGCCAGCAGTGTTCCGGGGACAGGGGGCAAAAAACTGTTTTTT
cdr3_aa: CASSVPGTGGKKLFF

v_call: TRBV10-3
d_call: NA
clone_size: NA
j_call: TRBJ2-6
cdr3_nt: TGTGCCATCAGTGTTTCGGTCTCTGGGGCCAACGTCCTGACTTTC
cdr3_aa: CAISVSVSGANVLTF

v_call: TRBV12-3/TRBV12-4
d_call: NA
clone_size: NA
j_call: TRBJ2-1
cdr3_nt: TGTGCCAGCAGGGCACAGTCCAGCTCCTACAATGAGCAGTTCTTC
cdr3_aa: CASRAQSSSYNEQFF

v_call: TRBV10-3
d_call: TRBD1
clone_size: NA
j_call: TRBJ2-7
cdr3_nt: TGTGCCATCAGTGAGTCGTTAGGGGGCTTCTACGAGCAGTACTTC
cdr3_aa: CAISESLGGFYEQYF

v_call: TRBV20-1
d_call: NA
clone_size: few
j_call: TRBJ2-3
cdr3_nt: TGCAGTGCTAGGGCACTAGGCACAGATACGCAGTATTTT
cdr3_aa: CSARALGTDTQYF

v_call: TRBV20-1
d_call: NA
clone_size: NA
j_call: TRBJ2-7
cdr3_nt: TGCAGTGCTAGAGGAGGGAATCCGTACGAGCAGTACTTC
cdr3_aa: CSARGGNPYEQYF

v_call: TRBV25-1
d_call: TRBD2
clone_size: NA
j_call: TRBJ2-7
cdr3_nt: TGTGCCAGCAGGGGGGGGTCGGGGGCCTACGAGCAGTACTTC
cdr3_aa: CASRGGSGAYEQYF

v_call: TRBV12-3/TRBV12-4
d_call: NA
clone_size: few
j_call: TRBJ1-5
cdr3_nt: TGTGCCAGCAGTCGGGACCACAATCAGCCCCAGCATTTT
cdr3_aa: CASSRDHNQPQHF

v_call: TRBV20-1
d_call: NA
clone_size: NA
j_call: TRBJ2-3
cdr3_nt: TGCAGTGCTAGAGATGGAGGAGGCCCCACAGATACGCAGTATTTT
cdr3_aa: CSARDGGGPTDTQYF

v_call: TRBV6-1
d_call: NA
clone_size: NA
j_call: TRBJ2-1
cdr3_nt: TGTGCCAGCATTGATTGGGGGTCCACGGGGAATGAGCAGTTCTTC
cdr3_aa: CASIDWGSTGNEQFF

v_call: TRBV3-1
d_call: TRBD1
clone_size: NA
j_call: TRBJ2-7
cdr3_nt: TGTGCCAGCAGCCAAGATCAGGGGGCAGGGTACGAGCAGTACTTC
cdr3_aa: CASSQDQGAGYEQYF

v_call: TRBV15
d_call: TRBD2
clone_size: few
j_call: TRBJ2-5
cdr3_nt: TGTGCCACCAGCAGAGATGGTTTAGCGGGTAGGGAGACCCAGTACTTC
cdr3_aa: CATSRDGLAGRETQYF

v_call: TRBV20-1
d_call: NA
clone_size: few
j_call: TRBJ2-7
cdr3_nt: TGCAGTGCTGACGACGGTTACTCCTACGAGCAGTACTTC
cdr3_aa: CSADDGYSYEQYF

v_call: TRBV15
d_call: NA
clone_size: NA
j_call: TRBJ1-3
cdr3_nt: TGTGCCACCAGCAGAGACCCCACGAGCTCTGGAAACACCATATATTTT
cdr3_aa: CATSRDPTSSGNTIYF

v_call: TRBV12-3/TRBV12-4
d_call: TRBD1
clone_size: NA
j_call: TRBJ2-7
cdr3_nt: TGTGCCAGCAGTCCCCCCCCCGGGACAGGGGACTACGAGCAGTACTTC
cdr3_aa: CASSPPPGTGDYEQYF

v_call: TRBV12-3/TRBV12-4
d_call: NA
clone_size: once
j_call: TRBJ2-7
cdr3_nt: TGTGCCAGCAGTTTAGCCCCAGGGTTCCCTTACGAGCAGTACTTC
cdr3_aa: CASSLAPGFPYEQYF

v_call: TRBV7-8
d_call: TRBD1
clone_size: few
j_call: TRBJ1-4
cdr3_nt: TGTGCCAGCAGCCCGACAGGGACCTATAATGAAAAACTGTTTTTT
cdr3_aa: CASSPTGTYNEKLFF

v_call: TRBV5-1
d_call: NA
clone_size: NA
j_call: TRBJ2-5
cdr3_nt: TGCGCCAGCAGCTTATCGACAGGAATGGAGACCCAGTACTTC
cdr3_aa: CASSLSTGMETQYF

v_call: TRBV15
d_call: TRBD2
clone_size: NA
j_call: TRBJ2-1
cdr3_nt: TGTGCCACCAGCAGAGGAGGACTAGGGACCTACAATGAGCAGTTCTTC
cdr3_aa: CATSRGGLGTYNEQFF

v_call: TRBV7-3
d_call: NA
clone_size: NA
j_call: TRBJ2-1
cdr3_nt: TGTGCCAGCAGCTGGGGGGAGTCCTCAAATGAGCAGTTCTTC
cdr3_aa: CASSWGESSNEQFF